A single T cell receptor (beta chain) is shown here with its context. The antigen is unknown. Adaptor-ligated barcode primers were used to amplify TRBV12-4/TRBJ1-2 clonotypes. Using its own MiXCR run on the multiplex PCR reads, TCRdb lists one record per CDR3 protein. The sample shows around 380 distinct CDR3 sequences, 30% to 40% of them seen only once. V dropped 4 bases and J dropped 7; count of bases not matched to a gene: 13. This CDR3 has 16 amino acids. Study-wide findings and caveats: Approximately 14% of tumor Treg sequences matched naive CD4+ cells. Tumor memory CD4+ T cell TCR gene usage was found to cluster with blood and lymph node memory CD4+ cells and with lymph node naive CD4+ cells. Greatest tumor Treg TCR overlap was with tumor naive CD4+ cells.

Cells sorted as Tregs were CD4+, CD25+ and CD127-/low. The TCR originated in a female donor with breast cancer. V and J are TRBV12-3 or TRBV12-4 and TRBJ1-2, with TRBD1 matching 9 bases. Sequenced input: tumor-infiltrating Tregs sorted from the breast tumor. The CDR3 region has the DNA TGTGCCAGCAGTTCCCAAGGCGTGGGACAGGGAGGTGGCTACACCTTC. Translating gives CASSSQGVGQGGGYTF.